This TCR beta chain emerged from a study of CXCR3-negative and CXCR3-positive naive CD8 T cells. Broader study findings: Naive cells that were CXCR3-positive had more hydrophobic TRB CDR3s (compared with CXCR3-negative naive cells). Naive cells that were CXCR3-negative or CXCR3-positive used TRBV-TRBJ genes alike, while memory cells diverged.

Cells classed as naive CD8+ T cells were CD45RO-CCR7+CD27+CD95-. Germline loops: CDR1 MNHEY, CDR2 SMNVEV (reference sequence). CDR3 length: 15 amino acids. Carrying UMI labels, the TRB cDNA libraries were prepared through 5' RACE. TCRdb re-called the 5' RACE reads and gives one entry per CDR3 protein, without DNA. This table lists over 100,000 distinct CDR3 sequences. In regard to this clonotype: What it binds is not known.

The sample consisted of naive CXCR3- CD8+ T cells from blood. Subset reported: CD45RO-CCR7+CD27+CD95- naive CD8+ T cells lacking CXCR3 (TNR3-). The chain uses TRBV27 and TRBJ2-1; with no DNA, the TCRdb D assignment of TRBD2 cannot be verified. This clonotype was sampled from a human donor in good health. Some clones in this sample may be carry-over from other donors' samples. CDR3 amino acids: CASSPATGTIDEQFF.